The clone carrying this T cell receptor beta chain was counted only a few times. Its target is unknown. An end of the junction does not agree with germline; a read error may underlie this. This record comes from a study of CD4+ T cells in melanoma. Study-wide results and caveats: Reportedly, melanoma neoantigen-specific CD4+ T cells showed varied differentiation states. CD8+ T cell, macrophage and B cell function reportedly correlated with neoantigen-specific CD4+ T cells.

There are 13 residues in the CDR3. Germline CDR1 reads ENHRY; CDR2 reads SYGVKD. Here immunoSEQ multiplex PCR was the method, and the copy in TCRdb shows in-frame clones only, minus some. The sample lists 15,000 or so clones, about 66% seen once, with approximately 14% in the top ten. The V and J genes are TRBV10-3 and TRBJ1-5; TRBD1 aligns across 8 bases. The receptor comes from a human donor with melanoma. Sequences were obtained from cells from a culture (not recorded whether cultured in vitro). The CDR3 DNA follows: TGTGCCATCAGTGGGGCCGGGACAGGACGTACGTATTTT. Protein sequence: CAISGAGTGRTYF.